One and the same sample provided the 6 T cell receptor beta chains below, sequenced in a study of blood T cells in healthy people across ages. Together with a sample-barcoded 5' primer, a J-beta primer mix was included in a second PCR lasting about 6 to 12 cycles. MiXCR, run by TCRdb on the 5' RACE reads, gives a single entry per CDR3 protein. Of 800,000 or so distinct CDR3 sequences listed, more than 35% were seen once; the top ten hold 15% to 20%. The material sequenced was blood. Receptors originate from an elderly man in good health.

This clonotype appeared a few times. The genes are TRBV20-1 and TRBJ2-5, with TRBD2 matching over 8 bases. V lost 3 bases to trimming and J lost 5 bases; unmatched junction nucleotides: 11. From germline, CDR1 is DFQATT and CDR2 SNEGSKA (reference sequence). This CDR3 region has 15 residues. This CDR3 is CSARMPAGDFETQYF. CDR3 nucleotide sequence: TGCAGTGCTAGGATGCCAGCGGGAGATTTCGAGACCCAGTACTTC.

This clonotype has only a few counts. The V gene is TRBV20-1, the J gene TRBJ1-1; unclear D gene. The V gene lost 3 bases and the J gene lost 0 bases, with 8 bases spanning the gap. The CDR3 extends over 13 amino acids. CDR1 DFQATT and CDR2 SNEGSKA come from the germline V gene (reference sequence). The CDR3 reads CSARAPLNTEAFF. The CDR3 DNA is TGCAGTGCTAGGGCTCCGCTGAACACTGAAGCTTTCTTT.

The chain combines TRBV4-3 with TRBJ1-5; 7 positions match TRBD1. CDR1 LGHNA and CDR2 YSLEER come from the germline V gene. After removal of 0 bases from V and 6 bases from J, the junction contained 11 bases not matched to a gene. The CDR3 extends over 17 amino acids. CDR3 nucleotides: TGCGCCAGCAGCCAAGATCTCCAGGGGGTCGGGAGTCAGCCCCAGCATTTT. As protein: CASSQDLQGVGSQPQHF.

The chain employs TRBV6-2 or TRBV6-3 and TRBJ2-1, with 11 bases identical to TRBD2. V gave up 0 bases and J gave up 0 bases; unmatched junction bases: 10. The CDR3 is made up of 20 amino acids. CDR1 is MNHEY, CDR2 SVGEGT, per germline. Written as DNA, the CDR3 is TGTGCCAGCAGTTACTCGTCTAGCGGGAGGCCAACGAGCTCCTACAATGAGCAGTTCTTC. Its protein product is CASSYSSSGRPTSSYNEQFF.

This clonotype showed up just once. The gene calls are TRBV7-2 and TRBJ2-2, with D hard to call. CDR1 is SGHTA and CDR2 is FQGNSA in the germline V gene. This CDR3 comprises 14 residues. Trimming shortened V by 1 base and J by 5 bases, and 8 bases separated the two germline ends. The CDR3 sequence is CASSLVQQTGELFF. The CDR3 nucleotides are TGTGCCAGCAGCTTAGTACAGCAGACCGGGGAGCTGTTTTTT.

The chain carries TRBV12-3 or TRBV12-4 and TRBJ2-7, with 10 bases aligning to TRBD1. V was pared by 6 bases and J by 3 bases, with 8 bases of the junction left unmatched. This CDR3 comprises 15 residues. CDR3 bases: TGTGCCAGCAGCCTGGACAGGGGGTCCCTCTACGAGCAGTACTTC. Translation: CASSLDRGSLYEQYF.